This T cell receptor (beta chain) was captured by sequencing in a study of molecular identifiers for immune sequencing clone quantification. Study information: In replicates, RNA from approximately 20,000 or 100,000 naive CD8 cells was divided five ways and four parts were sequenced.

This clonotype has ten or more counts. A single record per CDR3 protein comes from TCRdb applying MiXCR to the PCR reads. Of about 640,000 distinct CDR3 sequences listed, 15% to 20% are singletons. Trimming removed 1 base from V and 3 bases from J, with 6 bases in between. CDR3 length: 13 amino acids. CDR1 is SEHNR and CDR2 is FQNEAQ in the germline V gene (reference sequence). The source material was naive CD8+ T cells from blood, with Jurkat cell RNA spiked in. The subset was: FACS-sorted CD8+CD4-CCR7+CD45RA+ naive T cells. The TCR comes from a human donor in good health. Some libraries in this study had Jurkat cell RNA spiked in. V is TRBV7-9 and J is TRBJ1-2; D is uncertain. CDR3 sequence (DNA): TGTGCCAGCAGCTTAGGGCAGTACTATGGCTACACCTTC. Its protein is CASSLGQYYGYTF.